The entry below gives a single T cell receptor beta chain sequence along with its context. This table comes from immunoSEQ multiplex PCR, and its TCRdb copy is limited to in-frame clones, with some not included. The table includes 250,000 or so clones, about 88% detected once. This specimen belongs to a study of blood T cell repertoires in COVID-19. In the study overall: The cDNA or gDNA used as material had been derived from T cells, B-cell-depleted T cells, or PBMCs.

From germline, CDR1 is SGHAT and CDR2 FQNNGV. Trimming took 5 bases from V and 7 from J; bases not matched to a gene: 12. The CDR3 covers 16 residues. What was sequenced was peripheral blood. This chain uses TRBV11-2 with TRBJ2-1; TRBD2 matches 9 bases. The TCR comes from a woman aged 40-49 years who had recovered from COVID-19. CDR3 loop: CASSPFWREGRNEQFF. CDR3 nucleotides: TGTGCCAGCAGCCCTTTTTGGCGGGAGGGCCGTAATGAGCAGTTCTTC.